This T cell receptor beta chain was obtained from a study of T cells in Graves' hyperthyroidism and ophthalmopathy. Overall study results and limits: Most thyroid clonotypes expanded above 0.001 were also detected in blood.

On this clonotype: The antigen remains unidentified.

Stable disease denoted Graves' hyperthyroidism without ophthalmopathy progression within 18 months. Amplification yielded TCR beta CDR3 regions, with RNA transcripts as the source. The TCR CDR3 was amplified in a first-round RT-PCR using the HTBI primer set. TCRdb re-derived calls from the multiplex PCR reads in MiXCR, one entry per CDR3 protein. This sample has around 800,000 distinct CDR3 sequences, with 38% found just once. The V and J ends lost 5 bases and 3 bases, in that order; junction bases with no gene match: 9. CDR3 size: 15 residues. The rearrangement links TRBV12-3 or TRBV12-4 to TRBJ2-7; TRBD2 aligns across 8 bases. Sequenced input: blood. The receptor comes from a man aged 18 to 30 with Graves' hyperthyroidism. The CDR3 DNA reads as TGTGCCAGCAGTAAGCCCGGAGCGGGAGACTACGAGCAGTACTTC. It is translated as CASSKPGAGDYEQYF.